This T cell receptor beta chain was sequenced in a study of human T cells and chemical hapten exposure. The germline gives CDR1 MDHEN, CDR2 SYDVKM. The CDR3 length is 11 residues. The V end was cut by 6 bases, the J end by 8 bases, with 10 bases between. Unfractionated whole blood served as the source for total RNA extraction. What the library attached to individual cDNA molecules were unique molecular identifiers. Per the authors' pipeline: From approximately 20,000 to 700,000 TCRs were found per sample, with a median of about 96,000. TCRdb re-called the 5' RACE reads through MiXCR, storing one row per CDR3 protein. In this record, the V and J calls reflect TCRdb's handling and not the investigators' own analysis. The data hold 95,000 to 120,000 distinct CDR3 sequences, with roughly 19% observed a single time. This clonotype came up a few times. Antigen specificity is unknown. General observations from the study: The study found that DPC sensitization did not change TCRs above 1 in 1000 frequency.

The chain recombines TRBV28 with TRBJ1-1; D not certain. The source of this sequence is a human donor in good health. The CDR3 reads CASSSTYEAFF. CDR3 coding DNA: TGTGCCAGCAGCTCTACTTACGAAGCTTTCTTT. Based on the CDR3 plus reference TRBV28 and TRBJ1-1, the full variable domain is DVKVTQSSRYLVKRTGEKVFLECVQDMDHENMFWYRQDPGLGLRLIYFSYDVKMKEKGDIPEGYSVSREKKERFSLILESASTNQTSMYLCASSSTYEAFFGQGTRLTVV.